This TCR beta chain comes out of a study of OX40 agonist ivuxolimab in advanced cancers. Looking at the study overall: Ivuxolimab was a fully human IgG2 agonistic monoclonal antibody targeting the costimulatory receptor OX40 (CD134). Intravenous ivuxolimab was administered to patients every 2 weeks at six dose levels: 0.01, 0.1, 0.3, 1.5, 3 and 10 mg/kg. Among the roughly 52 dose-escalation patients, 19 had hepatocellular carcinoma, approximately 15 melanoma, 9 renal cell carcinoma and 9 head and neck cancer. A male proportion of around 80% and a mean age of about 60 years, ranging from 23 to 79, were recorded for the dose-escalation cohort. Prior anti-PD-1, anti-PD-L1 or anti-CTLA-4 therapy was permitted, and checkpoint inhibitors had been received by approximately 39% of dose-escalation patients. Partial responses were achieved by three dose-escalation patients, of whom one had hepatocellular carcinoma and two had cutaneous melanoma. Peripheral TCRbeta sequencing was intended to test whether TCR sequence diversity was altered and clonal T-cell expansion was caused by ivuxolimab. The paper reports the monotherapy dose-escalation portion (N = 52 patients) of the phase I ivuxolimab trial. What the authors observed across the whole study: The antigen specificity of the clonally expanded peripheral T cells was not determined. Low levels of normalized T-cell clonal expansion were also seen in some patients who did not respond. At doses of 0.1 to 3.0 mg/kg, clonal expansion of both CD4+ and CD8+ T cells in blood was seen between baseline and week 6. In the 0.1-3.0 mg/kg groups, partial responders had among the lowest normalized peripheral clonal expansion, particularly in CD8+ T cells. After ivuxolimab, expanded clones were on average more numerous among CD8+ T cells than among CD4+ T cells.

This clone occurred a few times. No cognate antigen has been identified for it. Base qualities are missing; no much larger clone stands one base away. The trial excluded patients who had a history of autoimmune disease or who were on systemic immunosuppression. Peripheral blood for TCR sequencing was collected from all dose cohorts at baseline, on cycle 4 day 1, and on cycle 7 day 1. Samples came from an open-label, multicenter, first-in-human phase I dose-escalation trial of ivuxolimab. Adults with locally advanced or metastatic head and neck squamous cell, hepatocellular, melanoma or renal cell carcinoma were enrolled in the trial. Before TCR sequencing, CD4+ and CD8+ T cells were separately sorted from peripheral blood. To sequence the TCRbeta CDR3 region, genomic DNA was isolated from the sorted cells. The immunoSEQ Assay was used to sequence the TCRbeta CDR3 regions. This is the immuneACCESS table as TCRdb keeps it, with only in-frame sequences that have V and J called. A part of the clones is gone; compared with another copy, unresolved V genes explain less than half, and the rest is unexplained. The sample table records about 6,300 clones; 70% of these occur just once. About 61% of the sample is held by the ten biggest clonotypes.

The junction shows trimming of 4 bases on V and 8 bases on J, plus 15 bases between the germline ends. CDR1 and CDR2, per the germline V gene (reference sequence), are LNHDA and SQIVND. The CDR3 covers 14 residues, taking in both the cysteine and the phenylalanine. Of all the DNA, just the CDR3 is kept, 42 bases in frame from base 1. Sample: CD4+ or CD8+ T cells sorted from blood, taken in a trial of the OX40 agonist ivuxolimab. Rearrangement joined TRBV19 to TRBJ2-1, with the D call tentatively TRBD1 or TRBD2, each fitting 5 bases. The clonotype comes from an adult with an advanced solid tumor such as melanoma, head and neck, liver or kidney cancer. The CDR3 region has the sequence CASSNGGWEYEQFF. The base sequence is TGTGCCAGTAGTAATGGGGGATGGGAGTATGAGCAGTTCTTC. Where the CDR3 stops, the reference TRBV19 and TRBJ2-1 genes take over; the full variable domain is DGGITQSPKYLFRKEGQNVTLSCEQNLNHDAMYWYRQDPGQGLRLIYYSQIVNDFQKGDIAEGYSVSREKKESFPLTVTSAQKNPTAFYLCASSNGGWEYEQFFGPGTRLTVL.